The 25 T cell receptor beta chains listed next were all sequenced from one sample in a study of cytomegalovirus exposure and HLA in healthy donors. With 60 Vbeta and 13 Jbeta primers, the PCR was carried out. Clones were read by immunoSEQ multiplex PCR, and TCRdb kept only the in-frame ones, dropping some. Among roughly 250,000 clones listed, 75% to 85% were seen once. Source material: PBMCs. The receptors here all came from a girl aged 2 to 10 in good health and CMV-seronegative.

The chain has TRBV11-1 and TRBJ1-2, with TRBD1 as a possible D gene (5 bases). V lost 5 bases to trimming and J lost 2 bases, with 9 bases between them. In germline, CDR1 is SGHAT, CDR2 FQDESV (reference sequence). The CDR3 sequence is 13 residues long. The CDR3 loop reads CASSLDRNYGYTF. CDR3 nucleotide sequence: TGTGCCAGCAGCCTAGACAGAAACTATGGCTACACCTTC.

J is TRBJ2-3 and V is TRBV7-6; maybe TRBD2 (7 bases). Germline CDR1 and CDR2: SGHVS and FNYEAQ. V was pared by 4 bases and J by 6 bases, with 17 bases between. This CDR3 has 15 amino acids. DNA of the CDR3: TGTGCCAGCAGCTACGGGACTACAGGGACGGATACGCAGTATTTT. Translated: CASSYGTTGTDTQYF.

The genes are TRBV7-2 and TRBJ2-4; perhaps TRBD1 as D (6 bases). The CDR3 has 12 amino acids. Germline V gives CDR1 SGHTA, CDR2 FQGNSA. V was trimmed by 4 bases and J by 8 bases, leaving 9 bases between them. The CDR3: CASSSRTDIQYF. CDR3 in DNA: TGTGCCAGCAGCTCCCGGACAGACATTCAGTACTTC.

The chain has TRBV10-3 and TRBJ2-7; a weak D match, TRBD2 (6 bases). Germline V gene lookup returns CDR1 ENHRY and CDR2 SYGVKD. This CDR3 region has 15 residues. V was pared by 3 bases and J by 0 bases, with 12 bases between. CDR3 DNA sequence: TGTGCCATCAGTGATGAGGCGGGGATCTCCTACGAGCAGTACTTC. Translation: CAISDEAGISYEQYF.

The chain carries TRBV4-1 and TRBJ2-3, with D possibly being TRBD2 (6 bases). CDR1 is MGHRA, CDR2 YSYEKL, per germline. This CDR3 has 16 amino acids. Trimming stripped 2 bases from V and 2 bases from J, with 14 bases between. CDR3 DNA: TGCGCCAGCAGCCAACGAGCGGGCGGGATCACAGATACGCAGTATTTT. It yields the protein CASSQRAGGITDTQYF.

In its sample, this clone was seen a few times. The chain carries TRBV6-1 and TRBJ1-1; TRBD1 aligns across 7 bases. This CDR3 is 14 amino acids long. Per germline, CDR1 MNHNS and CDR2 SASEGT. With 11 bases clipped from V and 0 bases from J, the junction kept 9 bases outside the gene matches. The CDR3: CAGRTGTVNTEAFF. Written as DNA, the CDR3 is TGTGCCGGCCGAACCGGGACAGTGAACACTGAAGCTTTCTTT.

This chain connects TRBV5-1 to TRBJ1-3; D might be TRBD1 (6 bases). Per germline, CDR1 SGHRS and CDR2 YFSETQ. This CDR3 contains 15 residues. Trimming cost V 2 bases and J 0 bases, with 9 bases left between them. This CDR3 is CASSFGGFSGNTIYF. Written as DNA, the CDR3 is TGCGCCAGCAGCTTTGGGGGCTTCTCTGGAAACACCATATATTTT.

The chain employs TRBV9 and TRBJ1-5; tentatively, D is TRBD1 (6 bases). The CDR3 has 15 amino acids. Trimming pared 2 bases from V and 5 bases from J, leaving 14 bases between. Germline CDR1 SGDLS, CDR2 YYNGEE. CDR3 amino acids: CASSVGGRGDQPQHF. CDR3 coding DNA: TGTGCCAGCAGCGTGGGAGGGAGGGGGGATCAGCCCCAGCATTTT.

The chain combines TRBV28 with TRBJ1-2; the D is unclear. CDR3 length: 13 residues. CDR1 is MDHEN and CDR2 is SYDVKM in the germline V gene. Trimming removed 2 bases at V and 0 bases at J, with 4 bases between. The CDR3 protein is CASSLHTNYGYTF. CDR3 bases: TGTGCCAGCAGTTTACACACTAACTATGGCTACACCTTC.

About this clone: The identical CDR3 is also encoded by other nucleotide sequences in the sample. This sequence joins TRBV28 and TRBJ1-1; TRBD1 might be the D (6 bases). The CDR3 runs to 14 residues. Germline assignment: CDR1 MDHEN and CDR2 SYDVKM. The V and J ends lost 4 bases and 0 bases respectively, with 9 bases between them. This CDR3 reads CASSSGQLNTEAFF. CDR3 bases: TGTGCCAGCAGTTCCGGACAGCTGAACACTGAAGCTTTCTTT. The whole variable domain, filled in from reference TRBV28 and TRBJ1-1, reads DVKVTQSSRYLVKRTGEKVFLECVQDMDHENMFWYRQDPGLGLRLIYFSYDVKMKEKGDIPEGYSVSREKKERFSLILESASTNQTSMYLCASSSGQLNTEAFFGQGTRLTVV.

This clone was found once. This chain joins TRBV9 and TRBJ1-1; possibly TRBD1 for D (6 bases). This CDR3 spans 16 amino acids. The V gene lost 0 bases and the J gene lost 4 bases, with 16 bases spanning the gap. Germline CDR1 and CDR2: SGDLS and YYNGEE. The chain's CDR3 is CASSVAAWGRVTEAFF. The DNA of the CDR3 is TGTGCCAGCAGCGTAGCTGCGTGGGGGCGAGTCACTGAAGCTTTCTTT.

This chain links TRBV5-8 with TRBJ1-5; D may be TRBD1 (5 bases). V lost 6 bases to trimming and J lost 5 bases, with 15 bases between them. This CDR3 comprises 14 residues. Germline V CDR1 and CDR2: SGHTS, YDEGEE. The CDR3 sequence: CASTLGGDYQPQHF. CDR3 nucleotides: TGTGCCAGCACTCTGGGGGGAGACTATCAGCCCCAGCATTTT.

The rearrangement joins TRBV28 to TRBJ2-3, with 9 positions matching TRBD2. The CDR3 is made up of 13 amino acids. Germline loops: CDR1 MDHEN, CDR2 SYDVKM. With 7 bases clipped from V and 6 bases from J, the junction kept 5 bases outside the gene matches. The CDR3 region is CASILAGSDTQYF. CDR3 in DNA: TGTGCCAGCATTCTAGCGGGGTCTGATACGCAGTATTTT.

The genes are TRBV11-1 and TRBJ2-2; no clear D gene. The length of the CDR3 is 14 residues. The V end was cut by 2 bases, the J end by 1 base, with 5 bases between. CDR1 is SGHAT, CDR2 FQDESV, per germline (reference sequence). CDR3 nucleotide sequence: TGTGCCAGCAGCTTAATCCAGAACACCGGGGAGCTGTTTTTT. The encoded protein is CASSLIQNTGELFF. The full variable domain, its missing parts supplied by reference TRBV11-1 and TRBJ2-2, is EAEVAQSPRYKITEKSQAVAFWCDPISGHATLYWYRQILGQGPELLVQFQDESVVDDSQLPKDRFSAERLKGVDSTLKIQPAELGDSAMYLCASSLIQNTGELFFGEGSRLTVL.

This rearrangement joins TRBV7-9 to TRBJ1-2; D is undetermined. Germline V gene data show CDR1 as SEHNR and CDR2 as FQNEAQ (reference sequence). The CDR3 consists of 12 residues. V lost 2 bases and J 6 bases, leaving 7 bases between the germline ends. Here the CDR3 reads CASSLRGDGYTF. CDR3 nucleotides: TGTGCCAGCAGCTTACGGGGAGATGGCTACACCTTC.

This clone has a single count. This chain joins TRBV28 and TRBJ1-2; TRBD1 agrees at 10 bases. This CDR3 contains 16 residues. Germline CDR1 reads MDHEN; CDR2 reads SYDVKM. With 3 bases clipped from V and 3 bases from J, the junction kept 7 bases outside the gene matches. CDR3 loop: CASSLGGQGSHYGYTF. The CDR3 DNA follows: TGTGCCAGCAGTTTGGGGGGACAGGGGTCGCACTATGGCTACACCTTC.

The chain couples TRBV30 to TRBJ2-7, with 11 bases matching TRBD2. The ends lost 5 bases at V and 2 bases at J; junction bases unmatched: 17. This CDR3 comprises 18 residues. Germline CDR1 and CDR2: GTSNPN and SVGIG (reference sequence). The CDR3 bases are TGTGCCTGGGAGGAGACAGGGGGTCTAGCGGGAGGTGCCTACGAGCAGTACTTC. It codes for CAWEETGGLAGGAYEQYF.

The rearrangement uses TRBV5-6 and TRBJ1-1; D call uncertain. The germline V gene encodes CDR1 SGHDT and CDR2 YYEEEE. The CDR3 runs 14 residues. V was clipped by 0 bases and J by 2 bases, with 8 bases between them. Here the CDR3 DNA reads TGTGCCAGCAGCTTGGACAGCATAAACACTGAAGCTTTCTTT. Protein product: CASSLDSINTEAFF. Using reference TRBV5-6 and TRBJ1-1 for the parts outside the CDR3, the full variable domain is DAGVTQSPTHLIKTRGQQVTLRCSPKSGHDTVSWYQQALGQGPQFIFQYYEEEERQRGNFPDRFSGHQFPNYSSELNVNALLLGDSALYLCASSLDSINTEAFFGQGTRLTVV.

The genes are TRBV27 and TRBJ2-5; 8 bases are shared with TRBD2. The germline V gene has CDR1 MNHEY and CDR2 SMNVEV (reference sequence). V shed 4 bases, J shed 5 bases, and the junction held 6 bases outside the gene matches. This CDR3 spans 14 amino acids. In DNA, the CDR3 is TGTGCCAGCAGTTACAACCCGGGGGGGGAGACCCAGTACTTC. This translates into CASSYNPGGETQYF.

The table lists this clone with a few counts. The sample holds other DNA sequences that translate to the same CDR3. The chain has TRBV6-1 and TRBJ2-6; no definite D call. This CDR3 comprises 15 residues. Trimming cost V 1 base and J 0 bases, with 4 bases left between them. Germline CDR1 reads MNHNS; CDR2 reads SASEGT. CDR3 in DNA: TGTGCCAGCAGTGAAGGTAGCTCTGGGGCCAACGTCCTGACTTTC. Residues: CASSEGSSGANVLTF.

This chain connects TRBV27 to TRBJ2-7; D is perhaps TRBD1 (5 bases). Trimming left V 5 bases short and J 3 bases short, with 11 bases between. The CDR3 is made up of 13 amino acids. Germline V gene sequence: CDR1 MNHEY, CDR2 SMNVEV (reference sequence). CDR3 residues: CASSPDNDYEQYF. The CDR3 DNA follows: TGTGCCAGCAGTCCGGACAATGACTACGAGCAGTACTTC.

J is TRBJ2-1 and V is TRBV30, with 9 positions matching TRBD2. V gave up 3 bases and J gave up 8 bases; unmatched junction bases: 20. The CDR3 is made up of 18 amino acids. Per the germline V gene, CDR1 is GTSNPN and CDR2 is SVGIG (reference sequence). CDR3 residues: CAWRPGTSLPYFPHEQFF. CDR3 sequence (DNA): TGTGCCTGGAGGCCCGGGACTAGCCTCCCCTATTTTCCCCATGAGCAGTTCTTC.

V gene TRBV7-9 combines with J gene TRBJ1-3; D is perhaps TRBD1 (5 bases). Per the germline V gene, CDR1 is SEHNR and CDR2 is FQNEAQ (reference sequence). Trimming left V 6 bases short and J 5 bases short, with 29 bases between. This CDR3 spans 19 amino acids. DNA of the CDR3: TGTGCCAGCAGTAGACCAGGGTTTGATCCTACACAATACCGAAACACCATATATTTT. This codes for CASSRPGFDPTQYRNTIYF.

This clone was observed a handful of times. The chain recombines TRBV19 with TRBJ1-1; D may be TRBD1 (5 bases). The V gene's germline CDR1 is LNHDA and CDR2 SQIVND (reference sequence). The V gene lost 6 bases and the J gene lost 1 base, with 9 bases spanning the gap. The CDR3 runs to 13 residues. This chain's CDR3 is CASRMTENTEAFF. The CDR3 nucleotides are TGTGCCAGTAGGATGACAGAGAACACTGAAGCTTTCTTT.

This chain links TRBV4-2 with TRBJ2-2, with TRBD2 matching over 10 bases. This CDR3 is 18 amino acids long. The V gene's germline CDR1 is LGHNA and CDR2 YNFKEQ. J gave up 7 bases and V 0 bases, and 11 bases lay outside the gene matches. CDR3 residues: CASSQDPLAGVNVGELFF. The CDR3 bases are TGTGCCAGCAGCCAAGATCCCCTAGCGGGAGTTAACGTCGGGGAGCTGTTTTTT.